This entry concerns a single T cell receptor (beta chain). Its antigen remains unidentified. The CDR3 extends over 13 amino acids. Germline CDR1 MNHEY, CDR2 SMNVEV (reference sequence). The germline V and J ends were trimmed by 4 bases and 4 bases, with 8 bases remaining between them. The data are from a study of shared clonotypes between healthy human individuals. Study information: The study drew on two women and a few men aged 18 to 49 as donors. Points from the study as a whole: Only a few donors were included, so the genetic and exposure-history diversity represented was limited.

CD45RO-negative, CCR7-positively selected cells formed the naive CD8 fraction, excluding terminally differentiated effector memory CD45RA+ cells. Among the donors, all were Caucasian adults who lived in Nashville, Tennessee. Original processing notes: From ImmunoSEQ came sequences covering only the junction and carrying no quality scores, so filtering differed. Libraries were prepared by immunoSEQ multiplex PCR; TCRdb keeps only in-frame clonotypes and omits some of them. Clone size and the V and J calls come from that table; the DNA yielded D and trimming. The table includes some 2,100,000 clones, roughly 91% detected once.

The rearrangement uses TRBV27 and TRBJ1-5; D unclear. The sequence derives from a man aged 18 to 30 in good health. Some clones in this sample may be carry-over from other donors' samples. Input material: naive CD8+ T cells from PBMCs. The CDR3 sequence: CASSYLGNQPQHF. The CDR3 region has the DNA TGTGCCAGCAGTTATTTGGGGAATCAGCCCCAGCATTTT.